Listed below are T cell receptor beta chains from one sample, sequenced in a study of cytomegalovirus exposure and HLA in healthy donors. Method: immunoSEQ multiplex PCR; TCRdb's copy keeps in-frame clones and lacks some. The table shows about 130,000 clones, with roughly 74% occurring only once. The specimen sequenced was PBMCs. These TCRs come from a male donor in good health and CMV-seronegative. CDR3s include the opening cysteine and the closing phenylalanine or tryptophan. A D gene is named only where the DNA matches it firmly. Size is stated for part of the rows, as once, few or many counts, or as a class when the clone is expanded.

d_call	v_call	clone_size	j_call	cdr3_nt	cdr3_aa
TRBD1	TRBV27	-	TRBJ2-1	TGTGCCAGCAGTACCAGGACAGGGGCTATCTATGAGCAGTTCTTC	CASSTRTGAIYEQFF
TRBD1	TRBV6-1	-	TRBJ1-5	TGTGCCAGCAGTCACCATGGACAGGGAAATCAGCCCCAGCATTTT	CASSHHGQGNQPQHF
TRBD1	TRBV18	-	TRBJ1-6	TGTGCCAGCTCACTTGGACAGGGGAATTCACCCCTCCACTTT	CASSLGQGNSPLHF
-	TRBV19	-	TRBJ1-1	TGTGCCAGTGTCACCCGGAGTCTCGGACAGGAAGCTTTCTTT	CASVTRSLGQEAFF
-	TRBV2	-	TRBJ2-3	TGTGCCAGCAGTGTCGGGACTGGGTACAATACAGATACGCAGTATTTT	CASSVGTGYNTDTQYF
TRBD1	TRBV7-9	once	TRBJ1-5	TGTTCCAGCAGCTTAGGGACAGGGGGTGGACAGCCCCAGCATTTT	CSSSLGTGGGQPQHF
TRBD2	TRBV6-1	-	TRBJ2-1	TGTGCCAGCAGGGAGCCGGGGGGGATTTACAATGAGCAGTTCTTC	CASREPGGIYNEQFF
-	TRBV20-1	-	TRBJ1-1	TGCAGTGCTAGTGGGCTGGCTGAAGCTTTCTTT	CSASGLAEAFF
-	TRBV30	-	TRBJ2-3	TGTGCCTGGAGTGGGGGGAACATCGGGAGTAATACGCAGTATTTT	CAWSGGNIGSNTQYF
-	TRBV27	few	TRBJ1-2	TGTGCCAGCAGACATCACTGGGGGGACGACTATGGCTACACCTTC	CASRHHWGDDYGYTF
-	TRBV7-9	-	TRBJ2-2	TGTGCCAGCAGCTTAGTAGCGCTAAAGACCGGGGAGCTGTTTTTT	CASSLVALKTGELFF
TRBD1	TRBV28	-	TRBJ1-1	TGTGCCAGCAGTGTCCGACAGGGGAACACTGAAGCTTTCTTT	CASSVRQGNTEAFF
-	TRBV15	-	TRBJ1-4	TGTGCCACCAGCAGGTCCTCGTCTACTAATGAAAAACTGTTTTTT	CATSRSSSTNEKLFF
TRBD2	TRBV28	-	TRBJ2-5	TGTGCCAGCAGCCGGGGACTAGCGGGAGAAGAGACCCAGTACTTC	CASSRGLAGEETQYF
-	TRBV11-2	-	TRBJ1-2	TGTGCCAGCAGGTCCCCCGGGAAGGCTTATGGCTACACCTTC	CASRSPGKAYGYTF